Listed below are T cell receptor beta chains from one sample, sequenced in a study of response to subunit inactivated influenza vaccine. TCRdb re-derived calls from the RT-PCR reads in MiXCR, one entry per CDR3 protein. The sample has around 150,000 distinct CDR3 sequences; about a tenth are singletons. The sequencing used non-naive T cells sorted from PBMCs, collected about 40 days after vaccination. These receptors all stem from a man aged 50 to 59 who received an inactivated influenza vaccine. Each CDR3 is given with its conserved first and last residue. Each record gives: J gene, clone size, V gene, D gene, CDR3 protein, CDR3 DNA. A D gene is named only where the DNA matches it firmly. Clone size is given for some rows only: seen once, a few or many times, or a class if the clone is expanded.

J: TRBJ1-1
size: few
V: TRBV5-1
D: TRBD1
CDR3: CASSTGDRVTEAFF
DNA: TGCGCCAGCAGCACAGGGGACAGGGTAACTGAAGCTTTCTTT

J: TRBJ1-1
size: few
V: TRBV12-3/TRBV12-4
D: .
CDR3: CASRLLAWQGPNTEAFF
DNA: TGTGCCAGCAGATTACTTGCTTGGCAGGGGCCGAACACTGAAGCTTTCTTT

J: TRBJ2-7
size: few
V: TRBV29-1
D: TRBD1
CDR3: CSATGASGYEQYF
DNA: TGCAGTGCGACAGGGGCGTCTGGCTACGAGCAGTACTTC

J: TRBJ1-2
size: .
V: TRBV20-1
D: .
CDR3: CSARNYKGGYGYTF
DNA: TGCAGTGCTAGAAACTACAAGGGCGGCTATGGCTACACCTTC

J: TRBJ2-1
size: .
V: TRBV4-3
D: TRBD2
CDR3: CASSQDLVSGGEQFF
DNA: TGCGCCAGCAGCCAAGATCTGGTCAGCGGGGGGGAGCAGTTCTTC

J: TRBJ2-3
size: .
V: TRBV25-1
D: TRBD2
CDR3: CASTMAGGSTDTQYF
DNA: TGTGCCAGCACCATGGCGGGGGGGAGCACAGATACGCAGTATTTT

J: TRBJ2-1
size: few
V: TRBV10-3
D: TRBD2
CDR3: CAISDSGLADLNEQFF
DNA: TGTGCCATCAGTGATTCGGGACTAGCGGACCTAAATGAGCAGTTCTTC

J: TRBJ2-4
size: many
V: TRBV3-1
D: .
CDR3: CASSQGAKNIQYF
DNA: TGTGCCAGCAGCCAGGGGGCCAAAAACATTCAGTACTTC

J: TRBJ2-2
size: few
V: TRBV21-1
D: .
CDR3: CASSITGATGELFF
DNA: TGTGCCAGCAGCATAACGGGGGCCACCGGGGAGCTGTTTTTT

J: TRBJ1-1
size: .
V: TRBV4-2
D: .
CDR3: CASEEKASTEAFF
DNA: TGTGCCAGCGAGGAAAAGGCGAGCACTGAAGCTTTCTTT

J: TRBJ2-7
size: few
V: TRBV7-2
D: TRBD2
CDR3: CASSLVRLASGEQYF
DNA: TGTGCCAGCAGCTTAGTACGACTAGCTTCGGGAGAGCAGTACTTC

J: TRBJ1-1
size: .
V: TRBV20-1
D: TRBD1
CDR3: CSARETGGGTEAFF
DNA: TGCAGTGCTAGGGAAACAGGGGGGGGCACTGAAGCTTTCTTT

J: TRBJ2-3
size: .
V: TRBV2
D: .
CDR3: CASSVSYTQYF
DNA: TGTGCCAGCAGTGTTAGTTATACGCAGTATTTT

J: TRBJ2-1
size: many
V: TRBV29-1
D: TRBD2
CDR3: CSVLLTSAYNEQFF
DNA: TGCAGCGTTCTTCTGACTAGCGCCTACAATGAGCAGTTCTTC

J: TRBJ1-2
size: .
V: TRBV6-1
D: .
CDR3: CASSELGGSYGYTF
DNA: TGTGCCAGCTCCGAACTCGGGGGGTCCTATGGCTACACCTTC

J: TRBJ2-7
size: few
V: TRBV7-2
D: .
CDR3: CASSLARQRTYEQYF
DNA: TGTGCCAGCAGCTTAGCGCGACAAAGAACCTACGAGCAGTACTTC

J: TRBJ2-7
size: few
V: TRBV6-5
D: TRBD2
CDR3: CASSYSTSGGSYEQYF
DNA: TGTGCCAGCAGTTACTCGACTAGCGGGGGGTCCTACGAGCAGTACTTC

J: TRBJ2-5
size: many
V: TRBV7-9
D: .
CDR3: CASSLLGETQYF
DNA: TGTGCCAGCAGCTTACTTGGAGAGACCCAGTACTTC

J: TRBJ1-2
size: few
V: TRBV5-1
D: .
CDR3: CASTPRAGSNYGYTF
DNA: TGCGCCAGCACCCCACGGGCAGGATCTAACTATGGCTACACCTTC

J: TRBJ2-7
size: .
V: TRBV3-1
D: TRBD2
CDR3: CASRQTSSGRADEQYF
DNA: TGTGCCAGCAGACAAACCTCTAGCGGGAGGGCCGACGAGCAGTACTTC

J: TRBJ2-1
size: many
V: TRBV12-3/TRBV12-4
D: TRBD1
CDR3: CASRPDRGPYNEQFF
DNA: TGTGCCAGCAGACCCGACAGGGGCCCCTACAATGAGCAGTTCTTC

J: TRBJ2-5
size: few
V: TRBV30
D: TRBD2
CDR3: CAWNGGQETQYF
DNA: TGTGCCTGGAACGGGGGGCAAGAGACCCAGTACTTC

J: TRBJ2-2
size: many
V: TRBV20-1
D: .
CDR3: CSASASEAGELFF
DNA: TGCAGTGCTAGTGCCAGCGAAGCCGGGGAGCTGTTTTTT

J: TRBJ2-5
size: few
V: TRBV6-1
D: .
CDR3: CASSERGTYQETQYF
DNA: TGTGCCAGCAGTGAAAGGGGGACTTACCAAGAGACCCAGTACTTC

J: TRBJ1-3
size: .
V: TRBV4-1
D: TRBD1
CDR3: CASSHGQGRAVYF
DNA: TGCGCCAGCAGCCATGGACAGGGCAGGGCCGTATATTTT

J: TRBJ2-1
size: .
V: TRBV4-2
D: TRBD2
CDR3: CASSPGTSETEFF
DNA: TGTGCCAGCAGCCCCGGGACTAGCGAAACAGAGTTCTTC

J: TRBJ2-5
size: few
V: TRBV7-9
D: .
CDR3: CASSLAQQETQYF
DNA: TGTGCCAGCAGCTTAGCCCAGCAAGAGACCCAGTACTTC

J: TRBJ2-7
size: many
V: TRBV11-2
D: .
CDR3: CASSLLGPESGPYEQYF
DNA: TGTGCCAGCAGCTTGCTGGGACCCGAGAGTGGGCCTTACGAGCAGTACTTC